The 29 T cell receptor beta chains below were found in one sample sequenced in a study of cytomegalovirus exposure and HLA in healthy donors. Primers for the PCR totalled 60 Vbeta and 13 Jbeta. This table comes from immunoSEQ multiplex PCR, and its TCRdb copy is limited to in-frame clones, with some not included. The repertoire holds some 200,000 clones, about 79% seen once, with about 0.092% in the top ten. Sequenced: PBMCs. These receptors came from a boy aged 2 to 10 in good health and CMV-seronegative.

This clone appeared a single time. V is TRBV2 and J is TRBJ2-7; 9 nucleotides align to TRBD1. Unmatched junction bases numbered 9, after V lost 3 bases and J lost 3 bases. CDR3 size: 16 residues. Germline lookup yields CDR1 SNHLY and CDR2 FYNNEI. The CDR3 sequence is CASSDNLLDRGYEQYF. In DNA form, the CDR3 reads TGTGCCAGCAGTGATAATCTCTTGGACAGGGGCTACGAGCAGTACTTC.

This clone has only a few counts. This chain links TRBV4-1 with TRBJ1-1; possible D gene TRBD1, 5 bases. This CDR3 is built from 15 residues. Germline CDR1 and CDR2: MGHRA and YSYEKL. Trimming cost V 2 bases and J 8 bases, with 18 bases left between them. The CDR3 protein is CASSQLAGRRGEAFF. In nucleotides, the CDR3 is TGCGCCAGCAGCCAACTTGCAGGAAGAAGGGGCGAAGCTTTCTTT.

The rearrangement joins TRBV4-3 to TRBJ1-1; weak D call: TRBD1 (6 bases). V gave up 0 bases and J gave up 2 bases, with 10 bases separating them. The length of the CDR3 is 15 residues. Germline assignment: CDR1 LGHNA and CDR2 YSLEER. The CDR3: CASSQDRTANTEAFF. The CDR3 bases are TGCGCCAGCAGCCAAGATCGGACAGCAAACACTGAAGCTTTCTTT.

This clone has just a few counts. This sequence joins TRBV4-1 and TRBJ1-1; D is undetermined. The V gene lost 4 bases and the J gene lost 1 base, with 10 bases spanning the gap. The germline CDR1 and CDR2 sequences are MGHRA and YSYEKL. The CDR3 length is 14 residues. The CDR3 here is CASSPSDWNTEAFF. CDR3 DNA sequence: TGCGCCAGCAGCCCTTCGGACTGGAACACTGAAGCTTTCTTT.

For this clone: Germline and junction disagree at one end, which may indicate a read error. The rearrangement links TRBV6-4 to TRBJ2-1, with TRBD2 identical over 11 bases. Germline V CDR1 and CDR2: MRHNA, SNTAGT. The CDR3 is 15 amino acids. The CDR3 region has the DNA TGTGCCAGCAGTTACTCCGGGACTAGCGGCAATGAGCAGTTCTTC. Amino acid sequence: CASSYSGTSGNEQFF.

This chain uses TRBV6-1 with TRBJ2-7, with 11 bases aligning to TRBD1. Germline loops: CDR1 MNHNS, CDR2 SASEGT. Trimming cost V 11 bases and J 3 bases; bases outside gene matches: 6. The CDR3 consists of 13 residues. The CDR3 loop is CAAGQGAGYEQYF. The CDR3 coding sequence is TGTGCCGCAGGACAGGGGGCAGGCTACGAGCAGTACTTC.

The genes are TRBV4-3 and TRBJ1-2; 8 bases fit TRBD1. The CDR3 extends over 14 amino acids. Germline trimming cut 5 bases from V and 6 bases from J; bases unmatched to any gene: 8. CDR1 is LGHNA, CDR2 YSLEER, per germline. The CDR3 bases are TGCGCCAGCAGCTCCGGCGGACAGGGAGATGGCTACACCTTC. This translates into CASSSGGQGDGYTF.

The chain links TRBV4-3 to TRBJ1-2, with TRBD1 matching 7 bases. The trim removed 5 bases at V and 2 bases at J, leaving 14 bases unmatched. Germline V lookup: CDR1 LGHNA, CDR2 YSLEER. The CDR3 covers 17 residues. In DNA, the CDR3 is TGCGCCAGCAGCAGCACGGACAGGAGATTTTTAAACTATGGCTACACCTTC. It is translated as CASSSTDRRFLNYGYTF.

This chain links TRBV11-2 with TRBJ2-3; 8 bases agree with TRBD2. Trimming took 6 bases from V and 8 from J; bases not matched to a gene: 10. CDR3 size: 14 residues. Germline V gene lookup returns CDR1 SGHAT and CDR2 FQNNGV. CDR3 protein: CASRIGGGLATQYF. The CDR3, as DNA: TGTGCCAGCAGAATTGGCGGGGGGCTGGCTACGCAGTATTTT.

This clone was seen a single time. CDR3 amino acids: CASSYPGGGWNEQFF. The CDR3 DNA sequence: TGTGCCAGCAGTTACCCCGGGGGGGGGTGGAATGAGCAGTTCTTC. V is TRBV6-5 and J is TRBJ2-1; 8 nucleotides line up with TRBD2. Losses at the gene ends were 2 bases for V and 7 bases for J; bases not matched to a gene: 7. Germline assignment: CDR1 MNHEY and CDR2 SVGAGI. The CDR3 runs 15 residues.

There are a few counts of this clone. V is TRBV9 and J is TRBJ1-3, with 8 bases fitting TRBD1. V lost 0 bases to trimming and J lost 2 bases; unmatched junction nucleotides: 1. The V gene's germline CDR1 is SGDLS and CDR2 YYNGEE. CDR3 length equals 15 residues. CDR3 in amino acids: CASSVETGAGNTIYF. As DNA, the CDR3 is TGTGCCAGCAGCGTAGAGACAGGGGCTGGAAACACCATATATTTT. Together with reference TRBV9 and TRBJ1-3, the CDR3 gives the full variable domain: DSGVTQTPKHLITATGQRVTLRCSPRSGDLSVYWYQQSLDQGLQFLIQYYNGEERAKGNILERFSAQQFPDLHSELNLSSLELGDSALYFCASSVETGAGNTIYFGEGSWLTVV.

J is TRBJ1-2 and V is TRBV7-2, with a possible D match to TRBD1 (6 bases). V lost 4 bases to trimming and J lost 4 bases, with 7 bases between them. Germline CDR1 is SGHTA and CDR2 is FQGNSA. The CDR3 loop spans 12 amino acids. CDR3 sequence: CASSSDSYGYTF. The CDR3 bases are TGTGCCAGCAGCTCGGACAGCTATGGCTACACCTTC. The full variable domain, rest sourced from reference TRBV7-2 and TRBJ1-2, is GAGVSQSPSNKVTEKGKDVELRCDPISGHTALYWYRQSLGQGLEFLIYFQGNSAPDKSGLPSDRFSAERTGGSVSTLTIQRTQQEDSAVYLCASSSDSYGYTFGSGTRLTVV.

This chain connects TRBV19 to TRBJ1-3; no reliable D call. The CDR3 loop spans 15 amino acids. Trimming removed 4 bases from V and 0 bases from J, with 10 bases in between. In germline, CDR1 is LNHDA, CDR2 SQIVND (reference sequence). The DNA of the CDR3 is TGTGCCAGTAGTACGCAGCGAATCTCTGGAAACACCATATATTTT. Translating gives CASSTQRISGNTIYF.

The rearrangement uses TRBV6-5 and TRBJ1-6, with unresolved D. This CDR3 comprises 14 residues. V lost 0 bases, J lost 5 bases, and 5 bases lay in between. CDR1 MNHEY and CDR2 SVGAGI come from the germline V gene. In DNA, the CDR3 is TGTGCCAGCAGTTACTCACAGAATAATTCACCCCTCCACTTT. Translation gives CASSYSQNNSPLHF.

This CDR3 reads CASTLPTETNTEAFF. The DNA for the CDR3 is TGTGCCAGCACTCTACCGACAGAAACGAACACTGAAGCTTTCTTT. The chain combines TRBV6-6 with TRBJ1-1, with D possibly TRBD1 on 5 matching bases. Germline CDR1 MNHNY, CDR2 SVGAGI (reference sequence). V was trimmed by 7 bases and J by 1 base, leaving 16 bases between them. This CDR3 is 15 amino acids long.

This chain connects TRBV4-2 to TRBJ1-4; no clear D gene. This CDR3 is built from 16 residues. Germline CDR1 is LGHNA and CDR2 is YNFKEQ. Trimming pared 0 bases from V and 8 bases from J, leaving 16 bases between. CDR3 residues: CASSQDPRAGWEKLFF. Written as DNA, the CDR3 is TGTGCCAGCAGCCAAGATCCGAGGGCCGGATGGGAAAAACTGTTTTTT.

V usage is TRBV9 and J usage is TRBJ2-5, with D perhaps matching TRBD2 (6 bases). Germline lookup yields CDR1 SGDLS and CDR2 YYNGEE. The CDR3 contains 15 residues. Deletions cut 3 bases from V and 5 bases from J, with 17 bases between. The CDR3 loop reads CASSGTGVPRETQYF. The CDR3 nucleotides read TGTGCCAGCAGCGGGACGGGGGTCCCCCGGGAGACCCAGTACTTC.

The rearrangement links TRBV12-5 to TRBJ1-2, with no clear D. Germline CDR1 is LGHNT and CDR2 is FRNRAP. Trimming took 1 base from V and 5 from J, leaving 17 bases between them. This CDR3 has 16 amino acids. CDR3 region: CASGLDATRFYYGYTF. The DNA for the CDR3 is TGTGCTAGTGGTTTGGATGCAACGCGGTTTTATTATGGCTACACCTTC.

The CDR3 DNA reads as TGTGCCAGCAGTCTAACCGGGATTACCTACGAGCAGTACTTC. Translated: CASSLTGITYEQYF. This chain links TRBV2 with TRBJ2-7, with TRBD2 as a possible D gene (5 bases). Trimming took off 5 bases at V and 2 bases at J, with 13 bases between the two ends. Germline values: CDR1 SNHLY, CDR2 FYNNEI. CDR3 size: 14 residues.

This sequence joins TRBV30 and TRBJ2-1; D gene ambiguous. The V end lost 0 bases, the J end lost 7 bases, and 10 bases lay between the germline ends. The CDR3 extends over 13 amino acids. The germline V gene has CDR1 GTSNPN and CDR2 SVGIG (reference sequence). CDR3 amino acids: CAWSVASPNEQFF. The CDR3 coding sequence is TGTGCCTGGAGTGTAGCATCCCCAAATGAGCAGTTCTTC.

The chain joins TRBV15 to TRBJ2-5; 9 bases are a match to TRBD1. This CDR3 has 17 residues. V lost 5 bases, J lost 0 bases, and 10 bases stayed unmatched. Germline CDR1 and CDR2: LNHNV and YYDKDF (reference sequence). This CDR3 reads CATSPYQTGGHQETQYF. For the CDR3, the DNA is TGTGCCACCAGCCCCTATCAGACAGGGGGACACCAAGAGACCCAGTACTTC.

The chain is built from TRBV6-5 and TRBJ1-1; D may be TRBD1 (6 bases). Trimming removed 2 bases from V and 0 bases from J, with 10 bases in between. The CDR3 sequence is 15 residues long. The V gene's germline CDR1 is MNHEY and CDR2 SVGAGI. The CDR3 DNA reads TGTGCCAGCAGTTACAGACCAGGGGTGAACACTGAAGCTTTCTTT. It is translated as CASSYRPGVNTEAFF.

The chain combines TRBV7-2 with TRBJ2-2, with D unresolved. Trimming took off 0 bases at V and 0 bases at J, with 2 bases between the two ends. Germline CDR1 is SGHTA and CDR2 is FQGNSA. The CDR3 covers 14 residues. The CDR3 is CASSLATNTGELFF. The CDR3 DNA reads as TGTGCCAGCAGCTTAGCCACGAACACCGGGGAGCTGTTTTTT.

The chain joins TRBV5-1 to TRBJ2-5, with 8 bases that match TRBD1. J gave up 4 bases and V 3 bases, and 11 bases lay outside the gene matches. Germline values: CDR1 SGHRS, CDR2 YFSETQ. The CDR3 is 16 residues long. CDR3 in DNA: TGCGCCAGCAGCTCACGGACAGGGATTTTTGGAGAGACCCAGTACTTC. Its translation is CASSSRTGIFGETQYF.

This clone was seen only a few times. The CDR3 is CASSLGAGNNEKLFF. The CDR3 bases are TGTGCCAGCAGCTTAGGAGCGGGGAATAATGAAAAACTGTTTTTT. The chain joins TRBV7-9 to TRBJ1-4, with D hard to call. CDR3 length: 15 amino acids. V lost 1 base and J lost 4, with 10 bases in between. The germline CDR1 and CDR2 sequences are SEHNR and FQNEAQ (reference sequence).

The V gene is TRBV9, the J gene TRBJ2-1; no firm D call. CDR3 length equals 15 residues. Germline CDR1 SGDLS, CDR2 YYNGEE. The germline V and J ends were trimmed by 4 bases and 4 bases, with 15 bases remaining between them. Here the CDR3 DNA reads TGTGCCAGCAGCTCCGCTGAGGCACCGTACAATGAGCAGTTCTTC. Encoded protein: CASSSAEAPYNEQFF.

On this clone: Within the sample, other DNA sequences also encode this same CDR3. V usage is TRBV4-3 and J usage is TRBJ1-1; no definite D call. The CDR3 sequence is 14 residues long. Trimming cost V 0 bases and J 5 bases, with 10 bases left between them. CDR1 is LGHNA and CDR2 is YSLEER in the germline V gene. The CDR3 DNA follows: TGCGCCAGCAGCCAAGATTCCCGAGGGACTGAAGCTTTCTTT. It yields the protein CASSQDSRGTEAFF.

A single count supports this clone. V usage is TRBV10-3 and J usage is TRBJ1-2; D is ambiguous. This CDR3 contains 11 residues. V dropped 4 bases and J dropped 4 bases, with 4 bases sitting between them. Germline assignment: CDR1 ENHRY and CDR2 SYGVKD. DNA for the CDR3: TGTGCCATCAGTGCACTCTATGGCTACACCTTC. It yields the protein CAISALYGYTF.

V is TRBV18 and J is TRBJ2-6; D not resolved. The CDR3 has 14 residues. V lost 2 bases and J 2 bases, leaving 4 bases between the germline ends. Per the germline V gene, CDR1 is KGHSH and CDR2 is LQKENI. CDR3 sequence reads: CASSPVTGANVLTF. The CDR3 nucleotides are TGTGCCAGCTCACCAGTCACTGGGGCCAACGTCCTGACTTTC.